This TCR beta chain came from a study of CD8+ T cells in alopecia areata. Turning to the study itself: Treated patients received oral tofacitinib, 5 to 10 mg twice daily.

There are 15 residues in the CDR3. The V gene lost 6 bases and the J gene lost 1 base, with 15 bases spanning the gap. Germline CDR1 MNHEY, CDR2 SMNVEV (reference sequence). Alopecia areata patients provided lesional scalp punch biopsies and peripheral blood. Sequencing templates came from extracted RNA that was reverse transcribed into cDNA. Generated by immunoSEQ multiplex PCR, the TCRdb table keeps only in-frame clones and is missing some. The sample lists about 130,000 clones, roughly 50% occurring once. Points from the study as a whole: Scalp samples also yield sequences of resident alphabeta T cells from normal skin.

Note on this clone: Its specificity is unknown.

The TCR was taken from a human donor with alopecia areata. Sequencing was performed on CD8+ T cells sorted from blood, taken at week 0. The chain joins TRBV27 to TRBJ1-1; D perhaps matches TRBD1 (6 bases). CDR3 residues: CASSEGPTGNTEAFF. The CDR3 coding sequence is TGTGCCAGCAGCGAGGGTCCGACAGGGAACACTGAAGCTTTCTTT.